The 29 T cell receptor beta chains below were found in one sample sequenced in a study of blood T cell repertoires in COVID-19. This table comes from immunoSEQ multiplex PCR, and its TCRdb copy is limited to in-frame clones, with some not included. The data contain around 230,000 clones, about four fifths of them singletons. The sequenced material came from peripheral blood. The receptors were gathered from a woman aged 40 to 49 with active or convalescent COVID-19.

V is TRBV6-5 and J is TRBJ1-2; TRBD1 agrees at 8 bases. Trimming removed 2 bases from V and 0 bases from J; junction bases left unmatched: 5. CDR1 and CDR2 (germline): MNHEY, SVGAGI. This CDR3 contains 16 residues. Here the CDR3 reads CASSYPRDRSNYGYTF. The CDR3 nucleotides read TGTGCCAGCAGTTACCCCCGGGACAGGTCTAACTATGGCTACACCTTC.

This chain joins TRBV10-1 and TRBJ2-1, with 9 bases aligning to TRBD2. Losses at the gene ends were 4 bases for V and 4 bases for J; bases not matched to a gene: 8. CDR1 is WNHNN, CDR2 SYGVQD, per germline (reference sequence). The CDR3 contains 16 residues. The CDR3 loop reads CASSGFLAGWYNEQFF. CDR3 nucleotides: TGCGCCAGCAGTGGATTCCTAGCGGGGTGGTACAATGAGCAGTTCTTC.

As DNA, the CDR3 is TGTGCCACCAGTTTCGCGGGAGCGAACAATGAGCAGTTCTTC. This encodes CATSFAGANNEQFF. The chain recombines TRBV24-1 with TRBJ2-1; 7 bases agree with TRBD2. Germline V gene sequence: CDR1 KGHDR, CDR2 SFDVKD. The CDR3 sequence is 14 residues long. V shed 6 bases and J 5 bases; nucleotides not matched to a gene: 6.

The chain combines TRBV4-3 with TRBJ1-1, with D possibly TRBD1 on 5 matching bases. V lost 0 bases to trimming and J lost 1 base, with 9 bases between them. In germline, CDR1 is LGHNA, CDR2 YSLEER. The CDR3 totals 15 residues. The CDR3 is CASSQEAGRNTEAFF. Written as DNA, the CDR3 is TGCGCCAGCAGCCAAGAGGCAGGGCGGAACACTGAAGCTTTCTTT.

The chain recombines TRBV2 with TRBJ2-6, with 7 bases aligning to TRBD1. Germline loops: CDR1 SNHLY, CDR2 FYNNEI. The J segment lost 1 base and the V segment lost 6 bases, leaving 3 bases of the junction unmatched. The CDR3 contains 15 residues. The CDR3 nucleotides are TGTGCCAGCAGGCTACAGGGGTCTGGGGCCAACGTCCTGACTTTC. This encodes CASRLQGSGANVLTF.

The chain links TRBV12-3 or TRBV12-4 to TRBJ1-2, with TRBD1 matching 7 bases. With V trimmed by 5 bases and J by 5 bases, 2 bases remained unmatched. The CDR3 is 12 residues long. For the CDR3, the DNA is TGTGCCAGCAGTCCACAGGGGTATGGCTACACCTTC. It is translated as CASSPQGYGYTF.

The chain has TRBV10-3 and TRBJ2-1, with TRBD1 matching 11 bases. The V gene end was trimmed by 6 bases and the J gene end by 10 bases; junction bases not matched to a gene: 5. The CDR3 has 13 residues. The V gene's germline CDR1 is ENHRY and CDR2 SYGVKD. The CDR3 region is CAIRGDRGGEQFF. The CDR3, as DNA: TGTGCCATCAGAGGGGACAGGGGGGGGGAGCAGTTCTTC.

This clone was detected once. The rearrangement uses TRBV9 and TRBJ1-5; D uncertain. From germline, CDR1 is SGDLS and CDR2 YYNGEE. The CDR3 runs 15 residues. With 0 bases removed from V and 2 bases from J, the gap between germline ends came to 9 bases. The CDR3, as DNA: TGTGCCAGCAGCGTAGGTGGGAGGGGCAATCAGCCCCAGCATTTT. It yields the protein CASSVGGRGNQPQHF.

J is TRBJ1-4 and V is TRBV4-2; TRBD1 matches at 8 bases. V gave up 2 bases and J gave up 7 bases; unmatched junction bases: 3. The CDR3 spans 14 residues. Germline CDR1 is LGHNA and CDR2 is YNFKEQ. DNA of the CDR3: TGTGCCAGCAGCCAATCGGACAGGGTTGAAAAACTGTTTTTT. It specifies CASSQSDRVEKLFF.

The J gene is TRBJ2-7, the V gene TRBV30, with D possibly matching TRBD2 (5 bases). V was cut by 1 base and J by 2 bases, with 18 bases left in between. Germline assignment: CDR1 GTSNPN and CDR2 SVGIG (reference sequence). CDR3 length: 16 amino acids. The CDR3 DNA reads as TGTGCCTGGAGTGACCTCGGGATCCCGACCCCCTACGAGCAGTACTTC. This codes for CAWSDLGIPTPYEQYF. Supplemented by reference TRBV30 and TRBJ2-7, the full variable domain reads SQTIHQWPATLVQPVGSPLSLECTVEGTSNPNLYWYRQAAGRGLQLLFYSVGIGQISSEVPQNLSASRPQDRQFILSSKKLLLSDSGFYLCAWSDLGIPTPYEQYFGPGTRLTVT.

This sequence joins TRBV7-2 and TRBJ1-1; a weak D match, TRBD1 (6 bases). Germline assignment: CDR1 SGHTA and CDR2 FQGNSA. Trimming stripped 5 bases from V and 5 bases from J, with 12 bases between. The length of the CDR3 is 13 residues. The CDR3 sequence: CASSIQGWTEAFF. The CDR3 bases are TGTGCCAGCAGCATACAGGGATGGACTGAAGCTTTCTTT.

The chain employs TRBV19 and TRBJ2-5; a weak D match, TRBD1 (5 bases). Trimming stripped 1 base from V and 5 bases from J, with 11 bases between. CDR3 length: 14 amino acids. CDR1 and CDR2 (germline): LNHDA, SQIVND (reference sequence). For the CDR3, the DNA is TGTGCCAGTAGTATAGCAGGGTATGGGGAGACCCAGTACTTC. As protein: CASSIAGYGETQYF.

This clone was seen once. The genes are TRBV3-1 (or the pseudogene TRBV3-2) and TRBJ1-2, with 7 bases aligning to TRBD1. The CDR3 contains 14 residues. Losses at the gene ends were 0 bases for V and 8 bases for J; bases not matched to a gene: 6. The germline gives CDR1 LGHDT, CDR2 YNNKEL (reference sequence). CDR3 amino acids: CASSQDTGAGGYTF. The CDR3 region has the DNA TGTGCCAGCAGCCAAGATACAGGGGCCGGAGGCTACACCTTC.

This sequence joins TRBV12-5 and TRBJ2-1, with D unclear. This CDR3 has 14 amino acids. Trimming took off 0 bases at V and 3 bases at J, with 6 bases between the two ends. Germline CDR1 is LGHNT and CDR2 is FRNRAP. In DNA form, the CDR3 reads TGTGCTAGTGGTTTGGTTTCAGTCTACAATGAGCAGTTCTTC. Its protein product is CASGLVSVYNEQFF.

CDR3 protein: CASSEATTSGGEQFF. For the CDR3, the DNA is TGTGCCAGCAGTGAAGCGACGACTAGCGGGGGAGAGCAGTTCTTC. The chain combines TRBV2 with TRBJ2-1, with 12 bases aligning to TRBD2. The junction had 4 bases not matched to a gene; V was cut back by 0 bases and J by 10 bases. CDR1 and CDR2 (germline): SNHLY, FYNNEI. CDR3 length equals 15 residues.

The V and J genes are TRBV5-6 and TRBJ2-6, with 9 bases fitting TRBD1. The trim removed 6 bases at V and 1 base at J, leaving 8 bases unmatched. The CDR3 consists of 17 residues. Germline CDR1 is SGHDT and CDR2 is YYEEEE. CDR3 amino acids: CASIKRTGVSGANVLTF. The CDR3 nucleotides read TGTGCCAGCATCAAGAGGACAGGGGTATCTGGGGCCAACGTCCTGACTTTC.

The CDR3 coding sequence is TGCGCCAGCAGCCAAGCCCTAAGGGGAAATTTGGCACCCCTCCACTTT. It encodes CASSQALRGNLAPLHF. The J gene is TRBJ1-6, the V gene TRBV4-3; TRBD1 is a possible D gene (5 bases). Germline-derived CDR1 and CDR2 are LGHNA and YSLEER. The CDR3 runs 16 residues. V shed 1 base and J shed 11 bases, with 18 bases lying between them.

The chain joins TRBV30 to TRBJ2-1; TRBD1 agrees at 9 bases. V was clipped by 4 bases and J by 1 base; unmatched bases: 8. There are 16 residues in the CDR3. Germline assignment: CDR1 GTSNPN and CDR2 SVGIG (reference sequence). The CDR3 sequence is CAWILQGAGSYNEQFF. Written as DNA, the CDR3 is TGTGCCTGGATATTACAGGGGGCAGGGTCCTACAATGAGCAGTTCTTC.

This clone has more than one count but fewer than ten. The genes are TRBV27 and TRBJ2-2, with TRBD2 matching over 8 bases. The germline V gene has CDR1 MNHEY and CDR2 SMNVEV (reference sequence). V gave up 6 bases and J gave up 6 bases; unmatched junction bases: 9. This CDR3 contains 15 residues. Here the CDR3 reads CASRMGLVVAGELFF. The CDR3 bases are TGTGCCAGCAGAATGGGACTAGTGGTGGCCGGGGAGCTGTTTTTT.

The CDR3 region is CASSQVQGAGYTF. DNA for the CDR3: TGTGCCAGCAGCCAAGTCCAGGGCGCTGGCTACACCTTC. J is TRBJ1-2 and V is TRBV3-1 (or the pseudogene TRBV3-2); tentatively, D is TRBD1 (5 bases). The length of the CDR3 is 13 residues. CDR1 and CDR2 (germline): LGHDT, YNNKEL (reference sequence). V lost 1 base and J lost 7, with 10 bases in between.

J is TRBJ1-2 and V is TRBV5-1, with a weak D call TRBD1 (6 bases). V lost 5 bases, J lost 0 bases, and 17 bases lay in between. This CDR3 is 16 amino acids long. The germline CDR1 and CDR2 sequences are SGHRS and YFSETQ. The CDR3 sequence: CASSPGHAPTNYGYTF. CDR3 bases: TGCGCCAGCAGTCCGGGACACGCGCCGACTAACTATGGCTACACCTTC.

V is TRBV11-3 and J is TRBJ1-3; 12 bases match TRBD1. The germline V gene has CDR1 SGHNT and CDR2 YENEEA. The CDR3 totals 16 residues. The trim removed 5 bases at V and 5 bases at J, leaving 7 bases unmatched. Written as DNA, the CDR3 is TGTGCCAGCAGCCGCCGGGACAGGGGGCGAAGAAACACCATATATTTT. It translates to CASSRRDRGRRNTIYF.

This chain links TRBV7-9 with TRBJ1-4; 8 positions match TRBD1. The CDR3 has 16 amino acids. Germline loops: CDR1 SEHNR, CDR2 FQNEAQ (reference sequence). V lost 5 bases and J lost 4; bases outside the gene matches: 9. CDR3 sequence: CASSPSDRGRNEKLFF. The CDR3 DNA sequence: TGTGCCAGCAGCCCCTCAGACAGGGGCCGTAATGAAAAACTGTTTTTT.

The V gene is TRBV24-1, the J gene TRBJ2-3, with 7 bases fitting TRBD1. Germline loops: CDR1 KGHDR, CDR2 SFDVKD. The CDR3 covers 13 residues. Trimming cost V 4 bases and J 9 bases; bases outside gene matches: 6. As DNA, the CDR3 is TGTGCCACCAGTGACCCGACAGGGAGCACGCAGTATTTT. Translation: CATSDPTGSTQYF.

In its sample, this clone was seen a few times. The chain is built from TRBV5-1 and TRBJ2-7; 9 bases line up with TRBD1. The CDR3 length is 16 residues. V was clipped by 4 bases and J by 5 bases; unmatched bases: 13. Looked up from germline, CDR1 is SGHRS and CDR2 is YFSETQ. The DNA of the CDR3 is TGCGCCAGCAGCATCGGGACAGGGCCTCTAGGGCACGAGCAGTACTTC. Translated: CASSIGTGPLGHEQYF.

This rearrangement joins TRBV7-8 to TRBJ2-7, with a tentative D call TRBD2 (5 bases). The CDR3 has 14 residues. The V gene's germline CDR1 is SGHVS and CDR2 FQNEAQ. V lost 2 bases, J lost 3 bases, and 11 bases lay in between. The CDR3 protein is CASSLLRDYYEQYF. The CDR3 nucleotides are TGTGCCAGCAGCTTACTTCGCGACTACTACGAGCAGTACTTC.

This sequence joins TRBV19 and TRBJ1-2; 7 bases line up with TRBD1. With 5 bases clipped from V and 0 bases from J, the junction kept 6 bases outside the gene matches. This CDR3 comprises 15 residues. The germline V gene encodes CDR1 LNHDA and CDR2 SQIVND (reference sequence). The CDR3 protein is CASSSDRRANYGYTF. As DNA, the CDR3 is TGTGCCAGTAGTTCGGACAGGAGGGCTAACTATGGCTACACCTTC. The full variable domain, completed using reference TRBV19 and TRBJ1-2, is DGGITQSPKYLFRKEGQNVTLSCEQNLNHDAMYWYRQDPGQGLRLIYYSQIVNDFQKGDIAEGYSVSREKKESFPLTVTSAQKNPTAFYLCASSSDRRANYGYTFGSGTRLTVV.

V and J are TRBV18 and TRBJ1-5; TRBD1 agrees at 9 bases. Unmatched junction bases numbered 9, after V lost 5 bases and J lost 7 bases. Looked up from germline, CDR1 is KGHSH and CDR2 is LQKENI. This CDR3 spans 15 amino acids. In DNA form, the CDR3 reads TGTGCCAGCTCAAGGTCGGGACAGGGTGGACAGCCCCAGCATTTT. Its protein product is CASSRSGQGGQPQHF.

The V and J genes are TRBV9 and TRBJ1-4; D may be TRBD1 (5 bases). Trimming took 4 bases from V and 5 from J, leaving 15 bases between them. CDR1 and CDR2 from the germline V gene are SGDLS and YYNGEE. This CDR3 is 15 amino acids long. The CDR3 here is CASSYVAGPNEKLFF. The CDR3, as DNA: TGTGCCAGCAGCTACGTTGCAGGGCCGAATGAAAAACTGTTTTTT.